The sequence of this TCR beta chain was determined in a study of T cell responses to AZD1222 COVID-19 vaccine (dated by TCRdb to the early 2020s). Notes on the research overall: A total of about 230 trial participants underwent TCR sequencing, of whom some 210 received two doses of AZD1222 and some 25 received two doses of the MenACWY control vaccine. Trial participants were enrolled by age into 18-55, 56-69 and 70-plus year subgroups, with approximately 160, 26 and 62 TCR-sequenced participants respectively.

The CDR3 regions of human TCRbeta chains were analyzed by immunosequencing. The study's own analysis went as follows. Repertoire TCRs were matched against a reference library of SARS-CoV-2-specific TCRs generated with the MIRA antigen-specificity platform. Breadth was defined as the fraction of unique TCRs that were SARS-CoV-2-associated, and depth was defined as the fraction of total T cells that were SARS-CoV-2-associated. Using the MIRA data, each spike-specific TCR was mapped to the spike region that the TCR reacts to and placed in a CD4 or CD8 class. Log10-transformed breadth and depth values were compared by one-way ANOVA with Sidak's multiple comparisons tests. TCRdb carries this immuneACCESS record with in-frame sequences only. Its versions omit some clonotypes, under half of them owing to an unresolved V gene in the studies checked, with the rest unexplained. The DNA gave D and trimming, while V, J and clone size come from that table. For this sample the table gives fewer than 150,000 clones, of which approximately 92% were detected only once. Approximately 6.8% of the sample is in the top ten clones.

Note on this clone: Its recognized antigen is unknown. No per-base quality is available; no much larger clone lies one base away.

The investigation overall reported the following: Epitopes outside the regions mutated in the B.1.351 and B.1.1.7 variants were reportedly recognized by nearly half of the unique spike-specific TCRs. Conclusions about previously exposed vaccinees are limited because only five or six AZD1222 recipients were SARS-CoV-2 seropositive at baseline. After two AZD1222 doses, both the breadth and the depth of spike-specific TCRs were significantly higher than at day 0 and than in MenACWY recipients. The 56-69-year group was small, and its depth increase did not reach significance, likely because of low power. Participants were mostly white British, with more females than males. The authors suggested clonal diversity may have been underestimated. Because no day 14 peak-response samples were available, repertoires were characterized only after the peak T cell response. The whole spike protein was spanned by vaccine-associated CD4 TCRs, and dominant responses were seen in regions 160-218 and 743-854.

Taken with the paper, the label for time point translates to: about 28 days (+/-7) after the second vaccine dose. AZD1222 recipients with second doses at about 4 weeks or about 12 weeks were pooled, because spike-specific TCR depth and breadth did not differ between schedules. Vaccinee samples came from UK trials COV001 and COV002, including a single-blind randomized controlled phase 2/3 trial of AZD1222 (ChAdOx1 nCoV-19) in healthy adults. For TCRbeta chain sequencing, PBMC samples from trial participants were taken at day 0 and at day 28 after the second dose. From the cysteine up to the phenylalanine, the CDR3 has a length of 14 residues. Solely the CDR3 DNA is kept, with 42 bases framed from the first base. Via the germline V gene (reference sequence), CDR1 is LGHDT and CDR2 YNNKEL. Cut back by 1 base and 9 bases, the V and J ends lie 13 bases apart.

The rearranged segments are TRBV3-1 (or the pseudogene TRBV3-2) and TRBJ2-1; the D segment could be TRBD2, given 5 matching bases. The TCR was taken from an adult who received the AZD1222 COVID-19 vaccine. The sequenced sample was peripheral blood, obtained 28 days after the second AZD1222 dose. The CDR3 sequence is CASSQGERGFEQFF. The base sequence is TGTGCCAGCAGCCAAGGGGAAAGAGGGTTTGAGCAGTTCTTC.